A single T cell receptor beta chain is shown here with its context. Its target is unknown. Other DNA sequences in the same sample also yield this CDR3. The V gene lost 6 bases and the J gene lost 1 base, with 9 bases spanning the gap. CDR1 and CDR2 from the germline V gene are KGHSH and LQKENI. The CDR3 extends over 13 amino acids. The data originate from a study of cytotoxic CD8 clonotypes in ibrutinib-treated CLL. Overall study: Across samples, productive templates numbered approximately 260,000 and productive rearrangements reached 80,000 to 100,000 on average.

Study outcomes and limitations: Public clonotypes occurred uncommonly; on treatment, they contracted or remained stable. At baseline, clonality was higher than in age-matched healthy donors and correlated with CD8+ counts.

The sequencing depth, 1 in 200,000 to 1 in 1 million T cells, was the target. The protocol was immunoSEQ multiplex PCR, while the TCRdb copy is restricted to in-frame clones and leaves out a portion. There are 330,000 or so clones in the sample; approximately 67% occur only once, and about 6.7% lies in the top ten. This specimen was PBMCs, taken after 36 months of ibrutinib treatment. V usage is TRBV18 and J usage is TRBJ1-2, with D possibly matching TRBD1 (5 bases). The sequence was collected from a human donor with chronic lymphocytic leukemia. The CDR3 loop is CASSPGLNYGYTF. The CDR3 DNA follows: TGTGCCAGCTCGCCGGGACTTAACTATGGCTACACCTTC.